This TCR beta chain was obtained from a study of human T cells and chemical hapten exposure. TCRdb ran MiXCR on the RACE reads and lists one entry per CDR3 protein. The data hold about 42,000 distinct CDR3 sequences, with 8.5% to 10% observed a single time. Time point noted: patch test 2, 6 weeks after DPC sensitization. Treatment reported: therapeutic diphenylcyclopropenone sensitization with weekly scalp DPC. The CDR3 spans 14 residues. The trim removed 9 bases at V and 4 bases at J, leaving 11 bases unmatched. The germline gives CDR1 SGHRS, CDR2 YFSETQ. Findings and limits, study-wide: Expanded TCRs grouped into significantly more large CDR3 similarity clusters than controls produced.

This clonotype was observed many times. Its antigen is currently unknown. The sample in question was whole blood, obtained in connection with sensitization to the hapten diphenylcyclopropenone (DPC). This TCR derives from a woman aged 35 to 49 with alopecia areata. Some clones in this sample may be carry-over from other donors' samples. This chain joins TRBV5-1 and TRBJ2-3; TRBD2 matches at 7 bases. CDR3: CATQRGYYADTQYF. For the CDR3, the DNA is TGCGCCACGCAGCGGGGTTATTATGCAGATACGCAGTATTTT.